Listed below are T cell receptor beta chains from one sample, sequenced in a study of T-cell reconstitution after alpha-beta-depleted transplantation in children. MiXCR was run by TCRdb on the PCR reads, yielding one entry per CDR3 protein. The repertoire holds about 870,000 distinct CDR3 sequences, with approximately 15% as singletons. The source was PBMCs, mostly from graft donor cells, collected 360 days after TCRalphabeta/CD19-depleted stem cell transplant. These receptors originate from a male patient younger than 18 who had a stem cell transplant for acute lymphoblastic leukemia, so the T cells may come from the graft donor. CDR3s include the opening cysteine and the closing phenylalanine or tryptophan. The order of the fields is V gene, clone size, J gene, CDR3 protein. The size field is filled for only some rows; it gives once, few, many or a size class.

TRBV4-1	.	TRBJ2-7	CASSQVSQAYEQYF
TRBV2	.	TRBJ2-3	CATDSPESQNTQYF
TRBV6-1	many	TRBJ2-3	CASSMLAGGGTDTQYF
TRBV7-4	.	TRBJ1-5	CASSLQNQGGQHF
TRBV5-1	.	TRBJ2-3	CASSLRLLTGSDTQYF
TRBV4-2	.	TRBJ2-1	CASSQLTGGYNEQFF
TRBV5-1	.	TRBJ2-7	CASSLGVVGSYEQYF
TRBV5-1	many	TRBJ1-2	CASSNGREQLKYGYTF
TRBV20-1	few	TRBJ2-7	CSARVRSGSGVSYEQYF
TRBV5-1	.	TRBJ2-6	CASSLDRGAGANVLTF
TRBV5-1	many	TRBJ2-3	CASSLGTGDTQYF
TRBV7-3	few	TRBJ2-3	CASSLGETSGVLGDTQYF
TRBV12-3/TRBV12-4	.	TRBJ2-7	CASRQPHSRGDEQYF